This TCR beta chain comes out of a study of T cells after yellow fever vaccination. The study made its TCR cDNA through 5'RACE template switching. That step introduced a universal primer site along with UMIs. In TCRdb, the 5' RACE reads were re-called with MiXCR into one record per CDR3 protein. The sample lists hundreds of thousands of distinct CDR3 sequences; under 15% were seen once. This clonotype occurred a few times. V trimming: 6 bases; J trimming: 2 bases; junction bases outside the gene matches: 13. The CDR3 is 18 amino acids. Germline-derived CDR1 and CDR2 are SNHLY and FYNNEI. The receptor was isolated from a man aged 18-30 years who received the YFV17D yellow fever vaccine. The sample in question was CD4+ T cells sorted from PBMCs, obtained 15 days after the yellow fever booster vaccination. The chain links TRBV2 to TRBJ2-1; 10 bases fit TRBD2. DNA for the CDR3: TGTGCCAGCAGCCCTCGACGTGCTAGCGGGGGACCCTACAATGAGCAGTTCTTC. Amino acids: CASSPRRASGGPYNEQFF.